These 14 T cell receptor beta chains originate from one sample sequenced in a study of cytomegalovirus exposure and HLA in healthy donors. Clones were sequenced by immunoSEQ multiplex PCR, and TCRdb holds only the in-frame ones, with some missing. The sample has 65,000 to 90,000 clones; 90% to 95% are singletons. The specimen was PBMCs. These receptors were obtained from a man younger than 30 in good health and CMV-seronegative.

V usage is TRBV4-1 and J usage is TRBJ2-1, with 9 nucleotides matching TRBD2. Germline V gene lookup returns CDR1 MGHRA and CDR2 YSYEKL. The CDR3 loop spans 15 amino acids. The ends lost 4 bases at V and 4 bases at J; junction bases unmatched: 5. The DNA of the CDR3 is TGCGCCAGCAGCCGGAGCGGGGGGCTTTACAATGAGCAGTTCTTC. Its translation: CASSRSGGLYNEQFF.

The chain couples TRBV19 to TRBJ2-3; D is unclear. Germline V gene lookup returns CDR1 LNHDA and CDR2 SQIVND (reference sequence). Trimming left V 5 bases short and J 5 bases short, with 11 bases between. This CDR3 has 13 amino acids. The CDR3 coding sequence is TGTGCCAGTAGTGATCTAGGCAGAGATACGCAGTATTTT. Its protein is CASSDLGRDTQYF.

This chain uses TRBV12-5 with TRBJ1-2; weak D call: TRBD1 (5 bases). This CDR3 contains 16 residues. V was shortened by 2 bases and J by 8 bases, with 21 bases between the two germline ends. Germline V gene sequence: CDR1 LGHNT, CDR2 FRNRAP. The CDR3 sequence: CASGLQGKSPLSGYTF. In nucleotides, the CDR3 is TGTGCTAGTGGTTTGCAGGGTAAGTCTCCACTTTCGGGCTACACCTTC. Variable domain in full (rest from reference TRBV12-5 and TRBJ1-2): DARVTQTPRHKVTEMGQEVTMRCQPILGHNTVFWYRQTMMQGLELLAYFRNRAPLDDSGMPKDRFSAEMPDATLATLKIQPSEPRDSAVYFCASGLQGKSPLSGYTFGSGTRLTVV.

The chain combines TRBV18 with TRBJ1-3; no definite D call. Trimming removed 6 bases at V and 3 bases at J, with 21 bases between. The CDR3 runs 17 residues. CDR1 is KGHSH, CDR2 LQKENI, per germline. CDR3 DNA: TGTGCCAGCTCTCCCACGGCGGATCCTACTTTTGGAAACACCATATATTTT. This sequence encodes CASSPTADPTFGNTIYF.

The chain couples TRBV18 to TRBJ1-2; tentative D call: TRBD1 (5 bases). CDR3 length: 15 amino acids. Germline V gives CDR1 KGHSH, CDR2 LQKENI. Trimming took off 3 bases at V and 0 bases at J, with 11 bases between the two ends. Here the CDR3 reads CASSPGGGANYGYTF. In DNA form, the CDR3 reads TGTGCCAGCTCACCCGGGGGGGGAGCTAACTATGGCTACACCTTC. Complete variable domain (other parts from reference TRBV18 and TRBJ1-2): NAGVMQNPRHLVRRRGQEARLRCSPMKGHSHVYWYRQLPEEGLKFMVYLQKENIIDESGMPKERFSAEFPKEGPSILRIQQVVRGDSAAYFCASSPGGGANYGYTFGSGTRLTVV.

The CDR3 region is CASSVGEGTNTEAFF. The CDR3 DNA reads TGTGCCAGCAGCGTAGGGGAGGGGACGAACACTGAAGCTTTCTTT. The V call is TRBV9, the J call TRBJ1-1, with D perhaps TRBD1 (5 bases). Deletions cut 0 bases from V and 1 base from J, with 10 bases between. In germline, CDR1 is SGDLS, CDR2 YYNGEE. CDR3 length equals 15 residues.

CDR3 region: CASSVGERGGQDTQYF. For the CDR3, the DNA is TGTGCCAGCAGCGTAGGGGAGCGGGGGGGCCAAGATACGCAGTATTTT. This chain connects TRBV9 to TRBJ2-3; 10 nucleotides agree with TRBD2. CDR3 length: 16 amino acids. J was trimmed by 5 bases and V by 0 bases; bases with no gene match: 6. The V gene's germline CDR1 is SGDLS and CDR2 YYNGEE.

This sequence joins TRBV5-1 and TRBJ1-4, with D maybe TRBD1 (5 bases). The CDR3 loop spans 14 amino acids. Between the trimmed V and J ends, which lost 2 bases and 6 bases, there was a span of 11 bases. Germline V gene data show CDR1 as SGHRS and CDR2 as YFSETQ. The CDR3 spells CASSFLGGDEKLFF. For the CDR3, the DNA is TGCGCCAGCAGCTTTCTCGGGGGAGATGAAAAACTGTTTTTT.

V usage is TRBV5-1 and J usage is TRBJ1-4; D might be TRBD1 (5 bases). CDR1 and CDR2 from the germline V gene are SGHRS and YFSETQ. CDR3 length: 14 residues. Trimming left V 3 bases short and J 7 bases short, with 13 bases between. CDR3: CASSSQGSSEKLFF. DNA for the CDR3: TGCGCCAGCAGCTCCCAGGGAAGTAGTGAAAAACTGTTTTTT. The whole variable domain, filled in from reference TRBV5-1 and TRBJ1-4, reads KAGVTQTPRYLIKTRGQQVTLSCSPISGHRSVSWYQQTPGQGLQFLFEYFSETQRNKGNFPGRFSGRQFSNSRSEMNVSTLELGDSALYLCASSSQGSSEKLFFGSGTQLSVL.

CDR3 loop: CASSYSGTATYEQYF. The CDR3 bases are TGTGCCAGCAGTTATTCCGGGACAGCCACCTACGAGCAGTACTTC. The V gene is TRBV27, the J gene TRBJ2-7; 7 nucleotides match TRBD1. Germline V gives CDR1 MNHEY, CDR2 SMNVEV (reference sequence). After removal of 4 bases from V and 2 bases from J, the junction contained 8 bases not matched to a gene. This CDR3 comprises 15 residues.

The J gene is TRBJ1-3, the V gene TRBV27, with no clear D. Per the germline V gene, CDR1 is MNHEY and CDR2 is SMNVEV (reference sequence). The CDR3 length is 15 residues. The V gene lost 0 bases and the J gene lost 4 bases, with 10 bases spanning the gap. This chain's CDR3 is CASSLSRAGGNTIYF. CDR3 in DNA: TGTGCCAGCAGTTTATCGAGGGCGGGAGGAAACACCATATATTTT.

This chain uses TRBV18 with TRBJ1-4; D gene uncertain. The CDR3 totals 15 residues. Looked up from germline, CDR1 is KGHSH and CDR2 is LQKENI. V lost 3 bases and J lost 7, with 15 bases in between. DNA for the CDR3: TGTGCCAGCTCACCTCCAGGCTCTCTGGGTGAAAAACTGTTTTTT. As protein: CASSPPGSLGEKLFF.

This chain connects TRBV19 to TRBJ2-1; D gene ambiguous. The CDR3 length is 15 residues. V was cut by 5 bases and J by 5 bases, with 16 bases left in between. From germline, CDR1 is LNHDA and CDR2 SQIVND (reference sequence). CDR3 sequence reads: CASSRPRVENNEQFF. CDR3 DNA sequence: TGTGCCAGTAGTCGCCCCCGCGTTGAGAACAATGAGCAGTTCTTC.

The rearrangement links TRBV14 to TRBJ2-7; 7 bases match TRBD2. Trimming at V came to 3 bases and at J to 1 base, leaving 9 bases not matched to a gene. Looked up from germline, CDR1 is SGHDN and CDR2 is FVKESK. The CDR3 runs 16 residues. CDR3 bases: TGTGCCAGCAGCCACACCATGAGCGGGGTTTCCTACGAGCAGTACTTC. Translation gives CASSHTMSGVSYEQYF.